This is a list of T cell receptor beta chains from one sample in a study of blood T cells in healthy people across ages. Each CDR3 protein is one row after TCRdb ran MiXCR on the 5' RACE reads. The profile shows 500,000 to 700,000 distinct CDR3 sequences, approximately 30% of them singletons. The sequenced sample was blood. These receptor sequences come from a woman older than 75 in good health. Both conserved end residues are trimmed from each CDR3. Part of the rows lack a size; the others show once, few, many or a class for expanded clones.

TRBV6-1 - ANKTGWVDTEAF
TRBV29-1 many SPGTNKNIQY
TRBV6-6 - ASSYLGGRNTGELF
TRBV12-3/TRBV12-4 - AATGESYNEQF
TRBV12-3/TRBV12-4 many ASSPRYDSPLH
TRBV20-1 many SAQTEAYEQY
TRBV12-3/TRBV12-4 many ASSLNRFYGYT
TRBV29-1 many SFLEGKKAF
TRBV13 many ASSFSDTEAF
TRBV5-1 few ALDVGEGTEAF
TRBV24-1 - ATSDPWTGGDLAQY
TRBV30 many AWSVASPFTEQY
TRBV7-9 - ASSLLQGVEQF
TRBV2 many ASLPPGTATYNEQF
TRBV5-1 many ASSPGHQGTEAF
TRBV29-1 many SVAGVNSGANVLT
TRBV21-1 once ASSKYDRARKNLNYGYT
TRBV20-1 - SARDDPDTQY